This TCR beta chain was found in a study of blood T cell repertoires in COVID-19 (dated by TCRdb to the early 2020s). Study-wide context: Collaborator samples came from the United States, Italy and Spain and covered acute and convalescent phases of COVID-19. Samples came from the ongoing ImmuneRACE study (first 160 participants) plus 1,254 subjects from 6 global collaborators. A freely available public database, intended as a resource for researchers studying the immune response to SARS-CoV-2, is where the repertoires were released. Sample metadata almost always included a de-identified subject ID, COVID-19 status, age in years and sex. The prospective study material was composed of cDNA or gDNA derived from T cells, B-cell-depleted T cells, or PBMCs. The dataset comprised deeply sampled blood TCRbeta repertoires from subjects exposed to, actively infected with, or recovered from COVID-19. Where available, HLA class I and class II types were taken from metadata supplied by the sample provider and were not determined by assay-based typing.

The paper's findings and limits, for the study overall: How much clinical and demographic metadata was included differed by source and by participant, and the metadata was provided uncurated.

Of note for this clone: It lacks a known antigen. The sample holds no much larger clone one base away, and base qualities are not on file.

The immunoSEQ Assay, a bias-controlled multiplex PCR, was used to amplify TCRbeta CDR3 regions from genomic DNA. Turning to the authors' computational methods: Nucleated cell counts per sample were estimated from amplification of reference gene primers within the assay. To quantify the absolute abundance of each unique TCRbeta CDR3 rearrangement, sequence reads were collapsed and filtered. Productive Simpson clonality was computed per sample as the square root of Simpson's diversity index over productive rearrangements. TCRdb obtained this table from immuneACCESS and retained in-frame rearrangements with V and J assigned. These tables miss some clones; where compared with another copy, unresolved V genes account for less than half of the shortfall, and the remainder is unexplained. Clonal size and the V and J genes are those of that table, whereas D and trimming came from the DNA. This sample gives approximately 200,000 clones in total; approximately 82% of them show up just once. The top ten constitute 6.5% to 7% of the sample.

Germline trimming amounts to 5 bases on V and 1 base on J, with 13 as the count of junction bases outside the gene matches. The CDR3 runs 18 residues from the cysteine to the phenylalanine. Of the read, only the CDR3 DNA is kept; its 54 bases are in frame from base 1. CDR1 MNHEY and CDR2 SMNVEV were looked up in the germline V gene (reference sequence). Each collaborating institution followed its own protocols to collect whole blood in K2EDTA tubes. For TCRbeta analysis, collaborator samples were shipped as frozen whole blood, as isolated PBMCs, or as DNA extracted from either sample type. The chain joins TRBV27 to TRBJ2-1, with 8 middle bases fitting TRBD1. The source is a human donor with acute or convalescent COVID-19. The donor label of this sample is uncertain. Source material: peripheral blood. The CDR3 is CASSPFSGGGSSYNEQFF. The bases are TGTGCCAGCAGTCCCTTTTCAGGGGGCGGAAGTTCCTACAATGAGCAGTTCTTC.